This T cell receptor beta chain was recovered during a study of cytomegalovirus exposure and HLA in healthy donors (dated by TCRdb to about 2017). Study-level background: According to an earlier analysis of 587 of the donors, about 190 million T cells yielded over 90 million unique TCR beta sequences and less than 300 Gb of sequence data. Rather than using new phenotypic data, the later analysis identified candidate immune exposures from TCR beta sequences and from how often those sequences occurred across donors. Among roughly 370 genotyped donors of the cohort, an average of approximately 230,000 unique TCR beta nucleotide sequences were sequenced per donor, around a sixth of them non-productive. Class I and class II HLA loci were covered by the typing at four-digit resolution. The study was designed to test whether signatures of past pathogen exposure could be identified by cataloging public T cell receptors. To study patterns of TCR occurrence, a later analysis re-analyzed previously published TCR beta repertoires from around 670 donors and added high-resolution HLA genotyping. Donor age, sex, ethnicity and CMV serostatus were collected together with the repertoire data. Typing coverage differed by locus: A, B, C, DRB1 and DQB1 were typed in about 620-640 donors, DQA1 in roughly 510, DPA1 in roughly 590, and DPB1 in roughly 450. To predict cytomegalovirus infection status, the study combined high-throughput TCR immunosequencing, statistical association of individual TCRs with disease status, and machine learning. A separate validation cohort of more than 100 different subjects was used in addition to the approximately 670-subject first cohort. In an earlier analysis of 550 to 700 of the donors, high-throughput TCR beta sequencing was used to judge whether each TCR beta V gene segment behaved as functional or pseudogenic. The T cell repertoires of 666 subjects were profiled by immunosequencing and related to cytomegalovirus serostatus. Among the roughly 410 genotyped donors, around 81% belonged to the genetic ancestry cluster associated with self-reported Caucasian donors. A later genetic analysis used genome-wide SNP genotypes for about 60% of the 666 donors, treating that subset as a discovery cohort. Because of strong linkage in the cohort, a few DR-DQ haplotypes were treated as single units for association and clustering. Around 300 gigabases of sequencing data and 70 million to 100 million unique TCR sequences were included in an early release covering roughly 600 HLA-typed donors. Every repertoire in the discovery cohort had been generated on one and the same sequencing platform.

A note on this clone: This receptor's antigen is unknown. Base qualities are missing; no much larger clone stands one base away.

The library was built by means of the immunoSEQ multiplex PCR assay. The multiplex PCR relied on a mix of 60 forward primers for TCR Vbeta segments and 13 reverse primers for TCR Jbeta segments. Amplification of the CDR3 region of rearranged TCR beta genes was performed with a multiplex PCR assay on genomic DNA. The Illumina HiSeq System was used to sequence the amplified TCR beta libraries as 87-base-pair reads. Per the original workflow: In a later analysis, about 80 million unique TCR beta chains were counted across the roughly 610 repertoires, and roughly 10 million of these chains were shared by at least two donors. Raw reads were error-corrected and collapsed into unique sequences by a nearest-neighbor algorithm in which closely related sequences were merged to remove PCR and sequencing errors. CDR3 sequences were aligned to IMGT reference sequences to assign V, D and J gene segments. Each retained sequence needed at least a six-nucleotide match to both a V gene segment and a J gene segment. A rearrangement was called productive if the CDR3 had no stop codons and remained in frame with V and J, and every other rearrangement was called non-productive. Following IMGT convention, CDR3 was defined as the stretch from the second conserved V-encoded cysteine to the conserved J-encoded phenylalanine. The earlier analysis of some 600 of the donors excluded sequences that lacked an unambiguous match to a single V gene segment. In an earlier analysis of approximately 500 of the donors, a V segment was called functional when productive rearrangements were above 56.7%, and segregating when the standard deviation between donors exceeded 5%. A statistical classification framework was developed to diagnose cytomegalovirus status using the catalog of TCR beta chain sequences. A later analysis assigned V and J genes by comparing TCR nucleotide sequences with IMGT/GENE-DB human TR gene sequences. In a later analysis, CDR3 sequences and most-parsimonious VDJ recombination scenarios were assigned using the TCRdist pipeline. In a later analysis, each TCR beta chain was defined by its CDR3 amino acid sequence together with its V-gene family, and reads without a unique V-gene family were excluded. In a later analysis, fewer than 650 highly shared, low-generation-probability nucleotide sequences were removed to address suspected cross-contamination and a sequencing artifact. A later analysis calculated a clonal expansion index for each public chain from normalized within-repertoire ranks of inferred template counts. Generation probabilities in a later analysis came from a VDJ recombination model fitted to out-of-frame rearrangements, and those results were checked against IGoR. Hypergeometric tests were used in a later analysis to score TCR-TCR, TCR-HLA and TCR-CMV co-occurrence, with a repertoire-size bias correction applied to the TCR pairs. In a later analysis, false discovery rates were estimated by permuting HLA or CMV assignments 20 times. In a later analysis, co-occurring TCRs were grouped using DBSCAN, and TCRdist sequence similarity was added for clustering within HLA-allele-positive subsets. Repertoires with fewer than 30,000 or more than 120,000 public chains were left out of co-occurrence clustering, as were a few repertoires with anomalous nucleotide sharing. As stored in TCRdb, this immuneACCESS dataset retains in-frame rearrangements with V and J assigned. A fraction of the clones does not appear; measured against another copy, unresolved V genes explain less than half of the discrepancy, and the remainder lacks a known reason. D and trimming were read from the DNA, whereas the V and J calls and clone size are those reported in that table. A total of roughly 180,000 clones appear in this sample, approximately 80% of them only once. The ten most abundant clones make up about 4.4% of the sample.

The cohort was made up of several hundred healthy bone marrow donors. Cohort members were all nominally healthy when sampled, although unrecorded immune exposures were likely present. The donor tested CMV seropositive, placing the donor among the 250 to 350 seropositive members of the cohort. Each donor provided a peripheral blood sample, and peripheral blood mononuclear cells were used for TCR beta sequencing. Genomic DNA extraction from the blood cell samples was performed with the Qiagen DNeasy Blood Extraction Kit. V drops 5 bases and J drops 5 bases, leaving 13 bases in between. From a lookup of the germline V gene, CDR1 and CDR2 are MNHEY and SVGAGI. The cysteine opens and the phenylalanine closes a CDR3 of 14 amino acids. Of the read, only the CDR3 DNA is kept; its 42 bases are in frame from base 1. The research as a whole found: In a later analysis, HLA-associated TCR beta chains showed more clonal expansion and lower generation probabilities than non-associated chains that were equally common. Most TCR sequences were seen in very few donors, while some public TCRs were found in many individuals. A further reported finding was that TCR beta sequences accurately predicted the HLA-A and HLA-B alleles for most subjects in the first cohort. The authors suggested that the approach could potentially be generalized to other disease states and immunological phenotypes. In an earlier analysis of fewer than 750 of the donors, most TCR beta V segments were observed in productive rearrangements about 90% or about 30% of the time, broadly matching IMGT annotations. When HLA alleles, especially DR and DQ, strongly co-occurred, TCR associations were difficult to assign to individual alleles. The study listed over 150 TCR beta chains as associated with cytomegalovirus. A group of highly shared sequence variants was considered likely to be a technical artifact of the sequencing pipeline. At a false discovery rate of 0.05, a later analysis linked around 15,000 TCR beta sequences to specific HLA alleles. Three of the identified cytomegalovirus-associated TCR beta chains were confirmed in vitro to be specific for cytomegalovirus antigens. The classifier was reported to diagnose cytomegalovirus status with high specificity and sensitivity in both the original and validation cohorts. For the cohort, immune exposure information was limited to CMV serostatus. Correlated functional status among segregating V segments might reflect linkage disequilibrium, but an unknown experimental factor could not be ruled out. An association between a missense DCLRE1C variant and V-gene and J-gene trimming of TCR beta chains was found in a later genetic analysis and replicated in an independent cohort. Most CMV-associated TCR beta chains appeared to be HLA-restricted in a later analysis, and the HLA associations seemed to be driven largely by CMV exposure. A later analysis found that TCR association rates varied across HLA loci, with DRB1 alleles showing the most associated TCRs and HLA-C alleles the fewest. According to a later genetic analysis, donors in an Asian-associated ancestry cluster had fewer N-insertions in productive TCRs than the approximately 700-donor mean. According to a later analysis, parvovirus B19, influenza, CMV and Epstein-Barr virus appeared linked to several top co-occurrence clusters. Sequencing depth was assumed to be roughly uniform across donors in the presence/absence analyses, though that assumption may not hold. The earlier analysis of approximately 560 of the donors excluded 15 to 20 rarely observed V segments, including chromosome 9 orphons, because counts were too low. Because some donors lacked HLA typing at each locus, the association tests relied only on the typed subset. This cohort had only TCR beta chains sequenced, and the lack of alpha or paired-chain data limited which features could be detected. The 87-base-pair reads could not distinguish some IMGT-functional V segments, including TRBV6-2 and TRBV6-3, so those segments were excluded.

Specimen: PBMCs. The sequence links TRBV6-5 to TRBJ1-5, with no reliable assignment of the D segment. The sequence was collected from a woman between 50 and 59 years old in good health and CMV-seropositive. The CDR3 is CASSERRSDQPQHF. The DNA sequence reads TGTGCCAGCAGTGAACGGCGGAGCGATCAGCCCCAGCATTTT.